A single sample gave rise to the 19 T cell receptor beta chains below, sequenced in a study of blood T cell repertoires in COVID-19. Profiling relied on immunoSEQ multiplex PCR, and the TCRdb table lists in-frame clones only, not all of them. The sample has some 90,000 clones; around 90% are singletons. The sample was peripheral blood. These receptors originate from a woman aged 50 to 65 in a cohort sampled during active COVID-19.

The chain combines TRBV7-8 with TRBJ2-1, with a possible D match to TRBD1 (5 bases). This CDR3 has 16 residues. The germline V gene encodes CDR1 SGHVS and CDR2 FQNEAQ. Trimming stripped 0 bases from V and 0 bases from J, with 9 bases between. CDR3: CASSLATAISYNEQFF. The CDR3 DNA sequence: TGTGCCAGCAGCTTAGCGACAGCGATCTCCTACAATGAGCAGTTCTTC.

The chain joins TRBV5-1 to TRBJ2-1, with D unclear. There are 15 residues in the CDR3. From germline, CDR1 is SGHRS and CDR2 YFSETQ. Trimming stripped 1 base from V and 7 bases from J, with 15 bases between. The CDR3 nucleotides read TGCGCCAGCAGCTTGTCCGCGAGAGAATGGAATGAGCAGTTCTTC. Protein: CASSLSAREWNEQFF.

CDR3 sequence: CASSLDRGGNIQYF. The CDR3 DNA reads as TGTGCCAGCTCACTGGACAGGGGCGGAAACATTCAGTACTTC. V usage is TRBV18 and J usage is TRBJ2-4; TRBD1 matches 9 bases. Trimming cost V 4 bases and J 6 bases; bases outside gene matches: 4. The CDR3 spans 14 residues. CDR1 and CDR2 (germline): KGHSH, LQKENI. The full variable domain, its missing parts supplied by reference TRBV18 and TRBJ2-4, is NAGVMQNPRHLVRRRGQEARLRCSPMKGHSHVYWYRQLPEEGLKFMVYLQKENIIDESGMPKERFSAEFPKEGPSILRIQQVVRGDSAAYFCASSLDRGGNIQYFGAGTRLSVL.

This clone is a singleton in its sample. The chain uses TRBV5-5 and TRBJ2-7, with D maybe TRBD2 (5 bases). Per germline, CDR1 SGHKS and CDR2 YYEKEE (reference sequence). Trimming cost V 4 bases and J 6 bases, with 17 bases left between them. The CDR3 totals 14 residues. The CDR3 DNA follows: TGTGCCAGCAGCCCCCACCCGGGGTCCAGCGAGCAGTACTTC. Translated: CASSPHPGSSEQYF.

This chain uses TRBV29-1 with TRBJ2-7; 10 bases are a match to TRBD2. Germline CDR1 reads SQVTM; CDR2 reads ANQGSEA. This CDR3 spans 15 amino acids. V lost 4 bases, J lost 5 bases, and 11 bases stayed unmatched. DNA for the CDR3: TGCAGCGTTGTTCCTTGGACTAGCGGCTTCGACGAGCAGTACTTC. Translating it yields CSVVPWTSGFDEQYF.

J is TRBJ2-5 and V is TRBV15; D is ambiguous. Per the germline V gene, CDR1 is LNHNV and CDR2 is YYDKDF (reference sequence). V lost 0 bases and J lost 4, with 3 bases in between. The CDR3 has 12 amino acids. CDR3 nucleotides: TGTGCCACCAGCAGAGATCGAGAGACCCAGTACTTC. This codes for CATSRDRETQYF.

The chain employs TRBV6-1 and TRBJ1-1, with D unresolved. The V end lost 3 bases, the J end lost 2 bases, and 7 bases lay between the germline ends. This CDR3 contains 13 residues. Germline CDR1 MNHNS, CDR2 SASEGT. CDR3: CASSEYSNTEAFF. CDR3 DNA: TGTGCCAGCAGTGAGTACAGCAACACTGAAGCTTTCTTT.

This clone was seen ten or more times. This rearrangement joins TRBV28 to TRBJ1-5; the D is unclear. V was pared by 3 bases and J by 6 bases, with 6 bases between. The CDR3 totals 12 residues. Looked up from germline, CDR1 is MDHEN and CDR2 is SYDVKM. In nucleotides, the CDR3 is TGTGCCAGCAGTTTTTCCCGTCAGCCCCAGCATTTT. Residues: CASSFSRQPQHF. The variable domain in full, completed from reference TRBV28 and TRBJ1-5, reads DVKVTQSSRYLVKRTGEKVFLECVQDMDHENMFWYRQDPGLGLRLIYFSYDVKMKEKGDIPEGYSVSREKKERFSLILESASTNQTSMYLCASSFSRQPQHFGDGTRLSIL.

This clone was seen a handful of times. This sequence joins TRBV4-1 and TRBJ2-1, with 9 bases matching TRBD2. The V gene's germline CDR1 is MGHRA and CDR2 YSYEKL. J lost 0 bases, V lost 3 bases, and 15 bases had no gene match. The CDR3 contains 20 residues. CDR3 coding DNA: TGCGCCAGCAGCCAGGGGGTAATAGCGGGAGCCCGAAGCTCCTACAATGAGCAGTTCTTC. This codes for CASSQGVIAGARSSYNEQFF.

This clone was counted once. The gene calls are TRBV11-2 and TRBJ2-3; the D gene is possibly TRBD2 (5 bases). Germline V CDR1 and CDR2: SGHAT, FQNNGV. V lost 5 bases and J lost 1, with 13 bases in between. The CDR3 spans 15 residues. The CDR3 region has the DNA TGTGCCAGCAGCACGGACTTTGGGGGCACAGATACGCAGTATTTT. Amino acid sequence: CASSTDFGGTDTQYF.

The chain combines TRBV16 with TRBJ1-4; tentatively, D is TRBD1 (5 bases). V lost 1 base and J 3 bases, leaving 9 bases between the germline ends. In germline, CDR1 is KGHSY, CDR2 FQNENV. This CDR3 has 15 residues. The CDR3 DNA reads TGTGCCAGCAGCCAATTGGGGGGACCTAATGAAAAACTGTTTTTT. The encoded protein is CASSQLGGPNEKLFF.

V gene TRBV7-9 combines with J gene TRBJ2-7; 9 nucleotides match TRBD1. Germline values: CDR1 SEHNR, CDR2 FQNEAQ (reference sequence). The V segment lost 5 bases and the J segment 7 bases; nucleotides outside the gene matches: 9. There are 14 residues in the CDR3. CDR3 amino acids: CASSPVGTGFEQYF. The CDR3 DNA reads TGTGCCAGCAGCCCAGTAGGGACAGGGTTTGAGCAGTACTTC. Supplemented by reference TRBV7-9 and TRBJ2-7, the full variable domain reads DTGVSQNPRHKITKRGQNVTFRCDPISEHNRLYWYRQTLGQGPEFLTYFQNEAQLEKSRLLSDRFSAERPKGSFSTLEIQRTEQGDSAMYLCASSPVGTGFEQYFGPGTRLTVT.

The genes are TRBV18 and TRBJ1-2; no reliable D call. Trimming stripped 0 bases from V and 4 bases from J, with 9 bases between. The CDR3 covers 14 residues. CDR1 and CDR2 from the germline V gene are KGHSH and LQKENI. DNA for the CDR3: TGTGCCAGCTCACCACCGTCCTTTTCCTATGGCTACACCTTC. Translation gives CASSPPSFSYGYTF.

The rearrangement links TRBV9 to TRBJ2-1; 8 positions agree with TRBD2. This CDR3 spans 15 amino acids. The V and J ends lost 3 bases and 5 bases, in that order; junction bases with no gene match: 7. Per the germline V gene, CDR1 is SGDLS and CDR2 is YYNGEE. This CDR3 reads CASSATSGLDNEQFF. In DNA, the CDR3 is TGTGCCAGCAGCGCGACCTCGGGACTAGACAATGAGCAGTTCTTC.

The CDR3 bases are TGTGCCATCAGACACCGGGACAGGGTCCACGAGCAGTACTTC. It codes for CAIRHRDRVHEQYF. This chain links TRBV10-3 with TRBJ2-7; 9 bases line up with TRBD1. The CDR3 totals 14 residues. Germline loops: CDR1 ENHRY, CDR2 SYGVKD. Trimming at V came to 6 bases and at J to 5 bases, leaving 8 bases not matched to a gene.

V is TRBV4-1 and J is TRBJ2-1, with D possibly TRBD2 on 6 matching bases. Germline lookup yields CDR1 MGHRA and CDR2 YSYEKL. V lost 0 bases and J lost 7, with 22 bases in between. The CDR3 spans 18 residues. The CDR3 spells CASSQETRGLLVRNEQFF. The CDR3 DNA reads as TGCGCCAGCAGCCAAGAAACGAGGGGACTTCTTGTCAGGAATGAGCAGTTCTTC.

This sequence joins TRBV2 and TRBJ1-2; possibly TRBD1 for D (6 bases). The CDR3 spans 13 residues. CDR1 SNHLY and CDR2 FYNNEI come from the germline V gene. Trimming pared 10 bases from V and 0 bases from J, leaving 12 bases between. In DNA, the CDR3 is TGTGCCAAAGACAGGAACGCTAACTATGGCTACACCTTC. Translating it yields CAKDRNANYGYTF.

The chain uses TRBV9 and TRBJ2-1; the match to TRBD2 covers 9 bases. This CDR3 has 17 amino acids. Germline V gene lookup returns CDR1 SGDLS and CDR2 YYNGEE. J gave up 1 base and V 2 bases, and 7 bases lay outside the gene matches. The CDR3 here is CASSVISGSGSYNEQFF. CDR3 nucleotides: TGTGCCAGCAGCGTCATTAGCGGGAGCGGGTCCTACAATGAGCAGTTCTTC.

The chain links TRBV3-1 (or the pseudogene TRBV3-2) to TRBJ2-2; D is ambiguous. V was shortened by 0 bases and J by 4 bases, with 6 bases between the two germline ends. Germline CDR1 is LGHDT and CDR2 is YNNKEL (reference sequence). This CDR3 is 14 amino acids long. The CDR3 protein is CASSQDQRTGELFF. The CDR3 coding sequence is TGTGCCAGCAGCCAAGATCAGCGCACCGGGGAGCTGTTTTTT.